This TCR beta chain was found in a study of shared clonotypes between healthy human individuals. The data were produced by immunoSEQ multiplex PCR, yet TCRdb's version contains in-frame clones alone and is incomplete. Of about 490,000 clones in the sample, almost 80% are singletons; the top ten hold about 12%. This clone was seen a handful of times. CDR1 LNHDA and CDR2 SQIVND come from the germline V gene (reference sequence). V trimming: 5 bases; J trimming: 0 bases; junction bases outside the gene matches: 6. This CDR3 is built from 17 residues. The material sequenced was PBMCs. The origin of this receptor is a woman aged 35 to 49 in good health. Some clones in this sample may be carry-over from other donors' samples. The V and J genes are TRBV19 and TRBJ2-6, with 8 bases matching TRBD1. CDR3 region: CASSSGQAPSGANVLTF. The CDR3 region has the DNA TGTGCCAGTAGTTCGGGACAGGCCCCCTCTGGGGCCAACGTCCTGACTTTC.